The rows below give T cell receptor beta chains drawn from one sample of a study of response to subunit inactivated influenza vaccine. TCRdb used MiXCR to reprocess the RT-PCR reads, holding one entry per CDR3 protein. Of about 650,000 distinct CDR3 sequences detected, 11% to 15% appear once; the ten largest clones hold approximately 7.6%. The source was PBMCs from blood, collected around two weeks before vaccination. The source is a man aged 45 to 65 who received an inactivated influenza vaccine. Each CDR3 is given with its conserved first and last residue. Fields, in order: J gene, V gene, D gene, clone size, CDR3 DNA, CDR3 protein. The D gene is left open where the match is weak. Size is stated for part of the rows, as once, few or many counts, or as a class when the clone is expanded.

>TRBJ2-1|TRBV10-3|TRBD2|NA
TGTGCCATCAGAGGGACTAGCGGGGACAATGAGCAGTTCTTC
CAIRGTSGDNEQFF
>TRBJ2-7|TRBV10-3|TRBD1|few
TGTGCCATCAGTCCAGCTAAACAGGGGTCCTCCTACGAGCAGTACTTC
CAISPAKQGSSYEQYF
>TRBJ2-7|TRBV4-3|NA|many
TGCGCCAGCAGCCAAGCTGAAGGTGACTACGAGCAGTACTTC
CASSQAEGDYEQYF
>TRBJ1-5|TRBV12-3/TRBV12-4|NA|few
TGTGCCAGCAGTTTTTATCCGGGCTCTCAGCCCCAGCATTTT
CASSFYPGSQPQHF
>TRBJ2-5|TRBV20-1|NA|many
TGCAGTGCGCCCTGGCTCGGGGAGACCCAGTACTTC
CSAPWLGETQYF
>TRBJ2-7|TRBV28|TRBD2|few
TGTGCCAGCAGTTTATTGACTAGCGGGAAGTACGAGCAGTACTTC
CASSLLTSGKYEQYF
>TRBJ1-1|TRBV12-3/TRBV12-4|NA|few
TGTGCCAGCAGTTCGGACACCTCTGAAGCTTTCTTT
CASSSDTSEAFF
>TRBJ2-3|TRBV6-1|NA|few
TGTGCCAGCAGTCCCGCCGACTCTGTTGCAGATACGCAGTATTTT
CASSPADSVADTQYF
>TRBJ2-5|TRBV5-1|NA|many
TGCGCCAGCAGCCTTAGACAGCCGCAAGAGACCCAGTACTTC
CASSLRQPQETQYF
>TRBJ2-7|TRBV28|TRBD2|NA
TGTGCCAGCAGTTTTGCAGCGGGAGTAGCATACGAGCAGTACTTC
CASSFAAGVAYEQYF
>TRBJ2-7|TRBV12-3/TRBV12-4|NA|many
TGTGCCAGCAGTACAATGTACGAGCAGTACTTC
CASSTMYEQYF
>TRBJ2-5|TRBV9|TRBD2|NA
TGTGCCAGCAGCGTAGGGGTTAGCGGGGTTCAAGAGACCCAGTACTTC
CASSVGVSGVQETQYF
>TRBJ2-1|TRBV7-2|TRBD2|NA
TGTGCCAGCAGGACAGCTAGCGGGGGGTACAATGAGCAGTTCTTC
CASRTASGGYNEQFF
>TRBJ2-7|TRBV20-1|TRBD1|NA
TGCAGTGCGAGACAAACAGGGGGCGGCGAGCAGTACTTC
CSARQTGGGEQYF
>TRBJ2-7|TRBV4-3|TRBD2|NA
TGCGCCAGCAGCCAAGCCCTCCCGGGACTAGCGGGAGGGCAGGTCGAGCAGTACTTC
CASSQALPGLAGGQVEQYF
>TRBJ2-5|TRBV21-1|NA|few
TGTGCCAGCAGCAAAGCGAGGGGCGGGAGTCCGGTGTATGAGACCCAGTACTTC
CASSKARGGSPVYETQYF
>TRBJ2-7|TRBV7-2|NA|NA
TGTGCCAGCAGCCCTTTTGGCGAACCCTACGAGCAGTACTTC
CASSPFGEPYEQYF
>TRBJ1-3|TRBV11-2|NA|few
TGTGCCAGCAGTGGGAGCTCTGGAAACACCATATATTTT
CASSGSSGNTIYF
>TRBJ2-5|TRBV7-9|TRBD2|NA
TGTGCCAGCAGCCGAGCGGGAGTCGAAGAGACCCAGTACTTC
CASSRAGVEETQYF
>TRBJ1-5|TRBV7-9|NA|few
TGTGCCAGCAGGGGGGCTAGCAATCAGCCCCAGCATTTT
CASRGASNQPQHF
>TRBJ1-3|TRBV11-2|NA|many
TGTGCCAGCAGCTTAGAAAGCTCTGGAAACACCATATATTTT
CASSLESSGNTIYF
>TRBJ2-7|TRBV13|TRBD2|NA
TGTGCCAGCAGCTTAGTGACTAGCGGGACTGACGAGCAGTACTTC
CASSLVTSGTDEQYF
>TRBJ2-1|TRBV12-3/TRBV12-4|TRBD2|NA
TGTGCCAGCAGTTTATCGACTAGCGGGAGGGGGCACAATGAGCAGTTCTTC
CASSLSTSGRGHNEQFF
>TRBJ2-7|TRBV2|NA|NA
TGTGCCAGCAGCATCGGGACTCGAACCTACGAGCAGTACTTC
CASSIGTRTYEQYF
>TRBJ2-1|TRBV29-1|TRBD2|few
TGCAGCGCTCAGGTCTGGCGGGAGGACCGCAATGAGCAGTTCTTC
CSAQVWREDRNEQFF
>TRBJ2-7|TRBV20-1|NA|NA
TGCAGTGCTAGAGATATTAGCTCCTACGAGCAGTACTTC
CSARDISSYEQYF
>TRBJ2-7|TRBV5-1|NA|few
TGCGCCAGCAGCACCACGGGACAAACCTACGAGCAGTACTTC
CASSTTGQTYEQYF
>TRBJ2-3|TRBV11-1|TRBD1|NA
TGTGCCAGCAGCTTTATGCCGGGACAGGGAACAGATACGCAGTATTTT
CASSFMPGQGTDTQYF
>TRBJ2-1|TRBV12-3/TRBV12-4|TRBD1|few
TGTGCCAGCAGTTTAGCGCTGGACAGGGCTGAGCAGTTCTTC
CASSLALDRAEQFF
>TRBJ2-7|TRBV18|TRBD2|few
TGTGCCAGCTCACCCCCGGGACTACAAATCGAGCAGTACTTC
CASSPPGLQIEQYF
>TRBJ2-7|TRBV2|NA|many
TGTGCCGGCCTCGGCGAGAGGTCCTACGAGCAGTACTTC
CAGLGERSYEQYF